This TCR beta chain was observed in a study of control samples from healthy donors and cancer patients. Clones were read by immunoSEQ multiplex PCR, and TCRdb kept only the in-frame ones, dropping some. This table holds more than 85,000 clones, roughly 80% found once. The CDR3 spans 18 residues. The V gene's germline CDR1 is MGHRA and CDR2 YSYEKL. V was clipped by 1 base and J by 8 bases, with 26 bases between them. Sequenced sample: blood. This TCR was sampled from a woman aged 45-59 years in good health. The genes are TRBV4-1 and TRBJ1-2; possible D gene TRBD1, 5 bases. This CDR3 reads CASSQGRARVGLKGGYTF. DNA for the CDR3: TGCGCCAGCAGCCAAGGTCGGGCCAGGGTCGGTTTAAAAGGGGGCTACACCTTC.